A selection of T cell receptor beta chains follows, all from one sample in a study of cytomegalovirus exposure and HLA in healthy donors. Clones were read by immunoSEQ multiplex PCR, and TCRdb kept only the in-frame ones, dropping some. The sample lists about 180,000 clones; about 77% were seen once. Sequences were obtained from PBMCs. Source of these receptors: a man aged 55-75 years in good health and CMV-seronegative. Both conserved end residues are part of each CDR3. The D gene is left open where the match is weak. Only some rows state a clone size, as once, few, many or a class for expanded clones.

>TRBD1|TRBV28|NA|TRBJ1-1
TGTGCCAGCAGCCTCGGCAGGGGGCAATACACTGAAGCTTTCTTT
CASSLGRGQYTEAFF
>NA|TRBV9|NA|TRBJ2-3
TGTGCCAGCAGCGTTGCGGACACAGATACGCAGTATTTT
CASSVADTDTQYF
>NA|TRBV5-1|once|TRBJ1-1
TGCGCCAGCAGAGGTGTGGAAGGGGTTGAAGCTTTCTTT
CASRGVEGVEAFF
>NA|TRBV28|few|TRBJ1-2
TGTGCCAGCACCTCGGGGGGGGGCGGGTCATTCACTAACTATGGCTACACCTTC
CASTSGGGGSFTNYGYTF
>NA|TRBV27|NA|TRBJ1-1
TGTGCCAGCAGTTTACCAGGGAACACTGAAGCTTTCTTT
CASSLPGNTEAFF
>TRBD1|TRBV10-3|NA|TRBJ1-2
TGTGCCATCAGGGGACAGGACGATGGCTACACCTTC
CAIRGQDDGYTF
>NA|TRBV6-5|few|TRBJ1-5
TGTGCCAGCAGTTACGGGGCAGGGTTCCCGTCCCATTTT
CASSYGAGFPSHF
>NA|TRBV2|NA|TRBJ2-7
TGTGCCAGCGAAGGCGGGACCTACGAGCAGTACTTC
CASEGGTYEQYF
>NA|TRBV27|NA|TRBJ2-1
TGTGCCAGCAGTCGGGGGACCAATGAGCAGTTCTTC
CASSRGTNEQFF
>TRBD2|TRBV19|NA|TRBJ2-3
TGTGCCAGTAGTACCGGGACTAGCGGTTTCACAGATACGCAGTATTTT
CASSTGTSGFTDTQYF
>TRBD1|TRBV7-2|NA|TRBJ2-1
TGTGCCAGCAGTCGGGGACAGGGAGGCGATGAGCAGTTCTTC
CASSRGQGGDEQFF
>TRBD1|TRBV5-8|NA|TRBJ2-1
TGTGCCAGCAGCCACGGGGGCGGGACAGGGGTTGAGCAGTTCTTC
CASSHGGGTGVEQFF
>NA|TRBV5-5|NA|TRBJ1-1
TGTGCCAGCAGCCGTTCGGCAGGGTCTGAAGCTTTCTTT
CASSRSAGSEAFF
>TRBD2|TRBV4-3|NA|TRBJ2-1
TGCGCCAGCAGCCACAACGGGGGGAGCGGTTCTGTCTTGAATGAGCAGTTCTTC
CASSHNGGSGSVLNEQFF
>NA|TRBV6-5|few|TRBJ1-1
TGTGCCAGCACCGTCGGAGGAGGTTGGAACACTGAAGCTTTCTTT
CASTVGGGWNTEAFF
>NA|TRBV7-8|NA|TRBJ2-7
TGTGCCAGCAGCCCACGGGGACTCTTCTACGAGCAGTACTTC
CASSPRGLFYEQYF
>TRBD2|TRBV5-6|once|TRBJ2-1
TGTGCCAGCCGGTGGAGGACTAGCGCATACAATGAGCAGTTCTTC
CASRWRTSAYNEQFF
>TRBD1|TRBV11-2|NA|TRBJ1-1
TGTGCCAGCAGCTTCCGGGACAGGGGGCGCATCACTGAAGCTTTCTTT
CASSFRDRGRITEAFF
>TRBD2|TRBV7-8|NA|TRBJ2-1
TGTGCCAGCAGCCGGACTAGCGGGGGATACAATGAGCAGTTCTTC
CASSRTSGGYNEQFF
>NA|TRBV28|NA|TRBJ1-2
TGTGCCAGCAGTTTATCGGGGGGCGGCTACACCTTC
CASSLSGGGYTF
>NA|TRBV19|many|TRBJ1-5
TGTGCCAGTAGTATTATTGAGGGTCAGAATCAGCCCCAGCATTTT
CASSIIEGQNQPQHF
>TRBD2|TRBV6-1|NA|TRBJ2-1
TGTGCCAGCAGTGCCCTTAGCGGGAGCCAGAATGAGCAGTTCTTC
CASSALSGSQNEQFF
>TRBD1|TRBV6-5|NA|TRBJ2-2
TGTGCCAGCAGCAGGGACAGGTCCACCGGGGAGCTGTTTTTT
CASSRDRSTGELFF
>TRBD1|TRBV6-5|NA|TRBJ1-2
TGTGCCAGCAGTTACGATCGGACAGGGGGCAGCGGCTACACCTTC
CASSYDRTGGSGYTF
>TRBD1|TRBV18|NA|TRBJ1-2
TGTGCCAGCTCACCAGGCGGGACAGGGTATGGCTACACCTTC
CASSPGGTGYGYTF
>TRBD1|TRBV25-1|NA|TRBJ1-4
TGTGCCAGCAGTGAGGGGACAGTTGCAACTAATGAAAAACTGTTTTTT
CASSEGTVATNEKLFF
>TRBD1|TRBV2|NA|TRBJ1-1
TGTGCCAGCAGTTTCAGGGGGTTGAACACTGAAGCTTTCTTT
CASSFRGLNTEAFF
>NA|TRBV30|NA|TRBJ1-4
TGTGCCTGGAGTGTACAGGGAACAGTACTCAATGAAAAACTGTTTTTT
CAWSVQGTVLNEKLFF
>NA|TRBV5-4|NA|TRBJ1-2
TGTGCCAGCAGCCCCGACACGGCCCTCTATGGCTACACCTTC
CASSPDTALYGYTF
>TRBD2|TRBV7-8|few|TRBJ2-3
TGTGCCAGCAGCTTTTCTAGCGGGGGGACAGATACGCAGTATTTT
CASSFSSGGTDTQYF
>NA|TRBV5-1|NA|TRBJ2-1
TGCGCCAGCAGCTTTGACCCGACGGGATACAATGAGCAGTTCTTC
CASSFDPTGYNEQFF
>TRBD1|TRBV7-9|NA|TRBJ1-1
TGTGCCAGCAGGAGGGACAGGGGATCTGGGGGAGCTTTCTTT
CASRRDRGSGGAFF